Listed here are 27 T cell receptor beta chains from one sample, sequenced in a study of shared clonotypes between healthy human individuals. Clones were read by immunoSEQ multiplex PCR, and TCRdb kept only the in-frame ones, dropping some. The profile shows about 980,000 clones, over 75% of them singletons. Sequences were obtained from memory CD4+ T cells sorted from blood. Specified subset: CD45RA-negative fraction. The receptor source for this set is a man aged 18-30 years in good health.

This clone was detected only a few times. In the same sample, other DNA sequences code for this CDR3. The chain employs TRBV18 and TRBJ2-2, with D tentatively TRBD1 (6 bases). V gave up 2 bases and J gave up 1 base, with 8 bases separating them. The CDR3 length is 15 residues. Germline loops: CDR1 KGHSH, CDR2 LQKENI. The CDR3 coding sequence is TGTGCCAGCTCACCAGGACAGTTGAACACCGGGGAGCTGTTTTTT. Encoded protein: CASSPGQLNTGELFF.

This clone was seen ten or more times. The sample has other DNA sequences that encode this CDR3 too. This chain connects TRBV2 to TRBJ2-7, with 7 bases lining up with TRBD2. V trimming: 4 bases; J trimming: 0 bases; junction bases outside the gene matches: 3. The CDR3 spans 14 residues. Germline V CDR1 and CDR2: SNHLY, FYNNEI. The CDR3 nucleotides read TGTGCCAGCAGTGGGCTAGCGGCCTCCTACGAGCAGTACTTC. The encoded protein is CASSGLAASYEQYF.

The chain joins TRBV18 to TRBJ1-2; TRBD1 matches 7 bases. Trimming removed 3 bases from V and 4 bases from J; junction bases left unmatched: 8. The CDR3 covers 15 residues. The germline gives CDR1 KGHSH, CDR2 LQKENI. CDR3 DNA sequence: TGTGCCAGCTCACCGGGACAGAGCCCGTCCTATGGCTACACCTTC. Translating it yields CASSPGQSPSYGYTF.

This clone was seen a single time. The sample carries other DNA sequences with the same CDR3. V is TRBV10-3 and J is TRBJ2-7, with a tentative D call TRBD1 (5 bases). V lost 8 bases to trimming and J lost 6 bases, with 11 bases between them. The germline V gene has CDR1 ENHRY and CDR2 SYGVKD. The CDR3 loop spans 11 amino acids. The CDR3 DNA follows: TGTGCCATCTCCCAGGGCGGCGAGCAGTACTTC. Protein product: CAISQGGEQYF.

On this clone: The same CDR3 is also encoded by other DNA sequences in this sample. The DNA for the CDR3 is TGTGCCAGCAGTTACTCGACGGGGACTGAAGCTTTCTTT. This gives the protein CASSYSTGTEAFF. The chain links TRBV6-5 to TRBJ1-1; no reliable D call. The CDR3 runs 13 residues. Germline values: CDR1 MNHEY, CDR2 SVGAGI. Trimming left V 0 bases short and J 5 bases short, with 7 bases between.

This sequence joins TRBV6-5 and TRBJ1-5; D unresolved. This CDR3 has 15 residues. V gave up 0 bases and J gave up 3 bases, with 9 bases separating them. CDR1 is MNHEY and CDR2 is SVGAGI in the germline V gene. Here the CDR3 reads CASSYSVHLNQPQHF. The CDR3 DNA reads TGTGCCAGCAGTTACTCGGTCCATCTCAATCAGCCCCAGCATTTT.

The rearrangement uses TRBV30 and TRBJ1-1, with no clear D. Trimming removed 2 bases at V and 6 bases at J, with 7 bases between. The germline V gene has CDR1 GTSNPN and CDR2 SVGIG (reference sequence). This CDR3 comprises 11 residues. CDR3 sequence reads: CAWSNMAEAFF. CDR3 coding DNA: TGTGCCTGGAGTAACATGGCTGAAGCTTTCTTT.

V usage is TRBV13 and J usage is TRBJ1-4, with 8 bases that match TRBD1. This CDR3 has 14 amino acids. CDR1 and CDR2 (germline): PRHDT, FYEKMQ (reference sequence). V was clipped by 8 bases and J by 4 bases; unmatched bases: 6. The CDR3 DNA follows: TGTGCCAGCGGGTATGGACAGGGTAATGAAAAACTGTTTTTT. Translating gives CASGYGQGNEKLFF.

This clone was seen repeatedly, ten times or more. CDR3 nucleotides: TGTGCCATCAGTGAGTCGGCCTCCACAGATACGCAGTATTTT. Translation: CAISESASTDTQYF. The chain carries TRBV10-3 and TRBJ2-3; no clear D. This CDR3 is built from 14 residues. Germline V lookup: CDR1 ENHRY, CDR2 SYGVKD. V was trimmed by 0 bases and J by 2 bases, leaving 6 bases between them.

This chain links TRBV5-1 with TRBJ2-3, with a weak D call TRBD2 (5 bases). V was clipped by 4 bases and J by 0 bases, with 12 bases between them. Germline V gene sequence: CDR1 SGHRS, CDR2 YFSETQ. CDR3 length: 15 residues. The CDR3 loop is CASSPRGFSTDTQYF. CDR3 DNA: TGCGCCAGCAGCCCTCGCGGGTTTAGCACAGATACGCAGTATTTT.

The V call is TRBV6-5, the J call TRBJ2-3; tentatively, D is TRBD2 (5 bases). Trimming shortened V by 6 bases and J by 4 bases, and 14 bases separated the two germline ends. CDR1 is MNHEY and CDR2 is SVGAGI in the germline V gene. The CDR3 contains 14 residues. The CDR3 loop is CASRVPGIADTQYF. As DNA, the CDR3 is TGTGCCAGCAGGGTCCCGGGGATCGCAGATACGCAGTATTTT.

The sample holds one count of this clone. Different DNA sequences within this sample yield the same CDR3. The chain employs TRBV28 and TRBJ2-5; the D is unclear. This CDR3 is 12 amino acids long. Germline assignment: CDR1 MDHEN and CDR2 SYDVKM. The ends were cut back, 4 bases at V and 2 bases at J, with 5 bases in the middle. The CDR3 here is CASSWGQETQYF. As DNA, the CDR3 is TGTGCCAGCAGTTGGGGTCAAGAGACCCAGTACTTC.

In the case of this clone: The same CDR3 arises from other DNA sequences in this sample as well. The V call is TRBV2, the J call TRBJ2-6; D is uncertain. Looked up from germline, CDR1 is SNHLY and CDR2 is FYNNEI. Between the trimmed V and J ends, which lost 4 bases and 0 bases, there was a span of 4 bases. The CDR3 is 14 residues long. The CDR3 nucleotides read TGTGCCAGCAGTGGACCCTCTGGGGCCAACGTCCTGACTTTC. Its translation: CASSGPSGANVLTF.

This rearrangement joins TRBV4-1 to TRBJ1-5, with D perhaps matching TRBD1 (5 bases). The V gene's germline CDR1 is MGHRA and CDR2 YSYEKL. The V gene lost 1 base and the J gene lost 8 bases, with 12 bases spanning the gap. This CDR3 comprises 14 residues. CDR3 in amino acids: CASSQGEGRKPQHF. The CDR3 coding sequence is TGCGCCAGCAGCCAAGGCGAGGGGCGGAAGCCCCAGCATTTT.

V is TRBV25-1 and J is TRBJ2-7; weak D call: TRBD2 (7 bases). CDR1 and CDR2 from the germline V gene are MGHDK and SYGVNS. Trimming took off 6 bases at V and 7 bases at J, with 19 bases between the two ends. This CDR3 contains 14 residues. CDR3 DNA: TGTGCCAGCAGCCCGGGGGGCGGGAGTAGGGAGCAGTACTTC. This gives the protein CASSPGGGSREQYF.

This chain connects TRBV5-1 to TRBJ1-4, with a tentative D call TRBD1 (5 bases). The CDR3 is 15 residues long. Germline assignment: CDR1 SGHRS and CDR2 YFSETQ. The germline V and J ends were trimmed by 4 bases and 0 bases, with 10 bases remaining between them. The DNA of the CDR3 is TGCGCCAGCAGCCCCGACAGAGCAACTAATGAAAAACTGTTTTTT. Residues: CASSPDRATNEKLFF.

This chain links TRBV27 with TRBJ1-6; 12 nucleotides line up with TRBD1. Per germline, CDR1 MNHEY and CDR2 SMNVEV (reference sequence). Trimming took 4 bases from V and 5 from J; bases not matched to a gene: 3. The CDR3 is made up of 16 amino acids. The CDR3 coding sequence is TGTGCCAGCAGTTGGGGACAGGGGGCTCATAATTCACCCCTCCACTTT. It specifies CASSWGQGAHNSPLHF.

This clone was observed once. The gene calls are TRBV2 and TRBJ1-5; a weak D match, TRBD1 (5 bases). Germline CDR1 and CDR2: SNHLY and FYNNEI. V lost 6 bases and J 11 bases, leaving 20 bases between the germline ends. This CDR3 comprises 14 residues. The CDR3 sequence: CASRGRLGQASQHF. The CDR3 bases are TGTGCCAGCAGAGGACGGTTGGGGCAGGCGTCCCAGCATTTT.

The J gene is TRBJ2-7, the V gene TRBV18; D might be TRBD1 or TRBD2, each matching 5 bases. The V end was cut by 0 bases, the J end by 6 bases, with 15 bases between. The CDR3 is 15 residues long. Germline CDR1 and CDR2: KGHSH and LQKENI. CDR3 in amino acids: CASSPPRRQGSEQYF. The CDR3, as DNA: TGTGCCAGCTCACCACCGAGGAGGCAGGGCAGCGAGCAGTACTTC.

Turning to this clone: The sample contains more than one DNA sequence encoding this CDR3. The rearrangement joins TRBV5-5 to TRBJ1-1; 7 nucleotides agree with TRBD1. CDR3 length equals 13 residues. Germline V gene data show CDR1 as SGHKS and CDR2 as YYEKEE (reference sequence). V shed 1 base, J shed 4 bases, and the junction held 1 base outside the gene matches. CDR3 sequence: CASSLPGGTEAFF. The CDR3 region has the DNA TGTGCCAGCAGCTTGCCAGGGGGCACTGAAGCTTTCTTT.

V is TRBV30 and J is TRBJ2-5; 10 nucleotides match TRBD1. CDR3 length: 15 amino acids. V lost 2 bases, J lost 4 bases, and 7 bases stayed unmatched. CDR1 GTSNPN and CDR2 SVGIG come from the germline V gene (reference sequence). CDR3 loop: CAWSPGTGVRETQYF. CDR3 DNA sequence: TGTGCCTGGAGTCCCGGGACAGGGGTGAGAGAGACCCAGTACTTC.

The rearrangement links TRBV27 to TRBJ2-7, with D tentatively TRBD2 (5 bases). The V and J ends lost 5 bases and 1 base respectively, with 15 bases between them. The length of the CDR3 is 15 residues. Looked up from germline, CDR1 is MNHEY and CDR2 is SMNVEV (reference sequence). This CDR3 reads CASSISGWASYEQYF. The CDR3 DNA follows: TGTGCCAGCAGTATCTCGGGGTGGGCTTCCTACGAGCAGTACTTC.

In the case of this clone: A single base separates this from a much larger clone, so it may be a read error. The chain uses TRBV5-6 and TRBJ2-7, with 9 bases lining up with TRBD1. The J segment lost 3 bases and the V segment lost 3 bases, leaving 1 base of the junction unmatched. Germline CDR1 and CDR2: SGHDT and YYEEEE. This CDR3 spans 13 amino acids. CDR3 bases: TGTGCCAGCAGCTGGGGACAGGGCTACGAGCAGTACTTC. It yields the protein CASSWGQGYEQYF. Looking up the rest from reference TRBV5-6 and TRBJ2-7 gives the full variable domain: DAGVTQSPTHLIKTRGQQVTLRCSPKSGHDTVSWYQQALGQGPQFIFQYYEEEERQRGNFPDRFSGHQFPNYSSELNVNALLLGDSALYLCASSWGQGYEQYFGPGTRLTVT.

The V call is TRBV6-1, the J call TRBJ2-3, with D tentatively TRBD1 (6 bases). Looked up from germline, CDR1 is MNHNS and CDR2 is SASEGT. Deletions cut 3 bases from V and 0 bases from J, with 13 bases between. The CDR3 totals 16 residues. CDR3 sequence (DNA): TGTGCCAGCAGTGAGAGGGGGATCGCTAGCACAGATACGCAGTATTTT. Translated, it gives CASSERGIASTDTQYF.

The rearrangement links TRBV9 to TRBJ1-1; TRBD1 matches at 9 bases. This CDR3 spans 15 amino acids. Germline V CDR1 and CDR2: SGDLS, YYNGEE. The J segment lost 1 base and the V segment lost 4 bases, leaving 5 bases of the junction unmatched. CDR3 protein: CASSTRDRANTEAFF. The CDR3 DNA is TGTGCCAGCAGCACAAGGGACAGGGCGAACACTGAAGCTTTCTTT.

The chain has TRBV29-1 and TRBJ1-3; D not certain. CDR1 SQVTM and CDR2 ANQGSEA come from the germline V gene. This CDR3 comprises 14 residues. V shed 1 base and J shed 4 bases, with 11 bases lying between them. The CDR3 bases are TGCAGCGTTGAAGGGGCAGGAGCAGGAAACACCATATATTTT. Its translation is CSVEGAGAGNTIYF.

The rearrangement joins TRBV11-2 to TRBJ2-5; 7 nucleotides match TRBD1. Germline CDR1 SGHAT, CDR2 FQNNGV. After removal of 4 bases from V and 3 bases from J, the junction contained 5 bases not matched to a gene. This CDR3 is built from 14 residues. The CDR3, as DNA: TGTGCCAGCAGCTCACAGGGGCGGGAAGAGACCCAGTACTTC. Encoded protein: CASSSQGREETQYF.